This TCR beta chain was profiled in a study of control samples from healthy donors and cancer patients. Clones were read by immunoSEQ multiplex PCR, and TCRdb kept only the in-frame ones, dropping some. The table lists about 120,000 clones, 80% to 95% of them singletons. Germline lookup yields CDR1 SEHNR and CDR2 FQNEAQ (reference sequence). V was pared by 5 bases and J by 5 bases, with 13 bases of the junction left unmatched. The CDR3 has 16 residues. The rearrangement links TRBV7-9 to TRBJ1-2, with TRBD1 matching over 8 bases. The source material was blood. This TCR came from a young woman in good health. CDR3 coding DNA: TGTGCCAGCAGCCGCGTAAAGCCTACAGGGGGATATGGCTACACCTTC. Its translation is CASSRVKPTGGYGYTF.